These 30 T cell receptor beta chains were all obtained from the same sample, sequenced in a study of blood T cell repertoires in COVID-19. The assay was immunoSEQ multiplex PCR, and TCRdb's table has in-frame clones only and misses some. This table holds under 120,000 clones, around 84% found once. The sample comprised peripheral blood. These receptors originate from a human donor in a cohort sampled during active COVID-19.

V and J are TRBV28 and TRBJ2-3; D may be TRBD2 (6 bases). The CDR3 sequence is 14 residues long. The germline CDR1 and CDR2 sequences are MDHEN and SYDVKM. Trimming removed 6 bases at V and 6 bases at J, with 16 bases between. In DNA, the CDR3 is TGTGCCAGCAGCCTTCGGGGTCGGGGGGATACGCAGTATTTT. Translation: CASSLRGRGDTQYF.

The rearrangement joins TRBV9 to TRBJ2-1; tentative D call: TRBD1 (5 bases). Germline loops: CDR1 SGDLS, CDR2 YYNGEE. With 2 bases removed from V and 6 bases from J, the gap between germline ends came to 15 bases. This CDR3 contains 15 residues. CDR3 bases: TGTGCCAGCAGCGTTGCTAGTGGGGCTTTCAATGAGCAGTTCTTC. Residues: CASSVASGAFNEQFF. The whole variable domain, remainder taken from reference TRBV9 and TRBJ2-1, is DSGVTQTPKHLITATGQRVTLRCSPRSGDLSVYWYQQSLDQGLQFLIQYYNGEERAKGNILERFSAQQFPDLHSELNLSSLELGDSALYFCASSVASGAFNEQFFGPGTRLTVL.

The V gene is TRBV12-3 or TRBV12-4, the J gene TRBJ2-5, with D possibly matching TRBD2 (7 bases). V lost 7 bases, J lost 4 bases, and 13 bases lay in between. The CDR3 is 13 amino acids. CDR3 in DNA: TGTGCCAGCAACTGGGGGGGCAGAGAGACCCAGTACTTC. Translation: CASNWGGRETQYF.

The chain links TRBV5-4 to TRBJ1-2; TRBD1 might be the D (6 bases). The CDR3 length is 14 residues. From germline, CDR1 is SGHNT and CDR2 YYREEE (reference sequence). The V end was cut by 4 bases, the J end by 1 base, with 11 bases between. This CDR3 is CASSRDTINYGYTF. The CDR3 DNA reads TGTGCCAGCAGCCGGGACACTATTAACTATGGCTACACCTTC.

The chain has TRBV4-2 and TRBJ2-5, with TRBD2 identical over 10 bases. Per the germline V gene, CDR1 is LGHNA and CDR2 is YNFKEQ. The CDR3 is 20 amino acids. V lost 0 bases and J lost 1; bases outside the gene matches: 14. CDR3 region: CASSQDKIAGLAGAQETQYF. The CDR3, as DNA: TGTGCCAGCAGCCAAGATAAGATCGCGGGGCTAGCGGGGGCCCAAGAGACCCAGTACTTC.

The chain recombines TRBV30 with TRBJ1-2; the match to TRBD1 covers 7 bases. V shed 2 bases, J shed 13 bases, and the junction held 13 bases outside the gene matches. The CDR3 has 13 amino acids. Germline CDR1 reads GTSNPN; CDR2 reads SVGIG (reference sequence). CDR3 in amino acids: CAWSTGAARYGTF. CDR3 DNA: TGTGCCTGGAGTACAGGGGCTGCAAGATATGGCACCTTC. Based on the CDR3 plus reference TRBV30 and TRBJ1-2, the full variable domain is SQTIHQWPATLVQPVGSPLSLECTVEGTSNPNLYWYRQAAGRGLQLLFYSVGIGQISSEVPQNLSASRPQDRQFILSSKKLLLSDSGFYLCAWSTGAARYGTFGSGTRLTVV.

The chain carries TRBV27 and TRBJ1-2, with D maybe TRBD1 (6 bases). With 3 bases removed from V and 11 bases from J, the gap between germline ends came to 22 bases. Per germline, CDR1 MNHEY and CDR2 SMNVEV (reference sequence). The CDR3 totals 15 residues. The chain's CDR3 is CASSLAGQLAGGYTF. DNA for the CDR3: TGTGCCAGCAGTTTGGCGGGACAACTCGCCGGGGGGTACACCTTC.

The gene calls are TRBV28 and TRBJ1-1, with D maybe TRBD1 (5 bases). The V end lost 0 bases, the J end lost 1 base, and 12 bases lay between the germline ends. Germline V CDR1 and CDR2: MDHEN, SYDVKM. The CDR3 spans 16 residues. CDR3 sequence reads: CASSLWTQGRNTEAFF. The CDR3 DNA follows: TGTGCCAGCAGTTTATGGACGCAGGGAAGGAACACTGAAGCTTTCTTT.

V and J are TRBV5-1 and TRBJ1-1; the D gene is possibly TRBD1 (5 bases). From germline, CDR1 is SGHRS and CDR2 YFSETQ. This CDR3 comprises 13 residues. The V end lost 0 bases, the J end lost 7 bases, and 10 bases lay between the germline ends. CDR3 in DNA: TGCGCCAGCAGCTTGGGGCAGGGAGGTGAAGCTTTCTTT. Its translation is CASSLGQGGEAFF.

The chain employs TRBV6-2 or TRBV6-3 and TRBJ2-7; the D gene is possibly TRBD1 (5 bases). V lost 3 bases, J lost 1 base, and 7 bases lay in between. CDR1 is MNHEY, CDR2 SVGEGT, per germline. The CDR3 covers 13 residues. Here the CDR3 DNA reads TGTGCCAGCAGTTATTGGACATCCTACGAGCAGTACTTC. Translating gives CASSYWTSYEQYF.

The rearrangement links TRBV7-2 to TRBJ1-6; D is unclear. The germline CDR1 and CDR2 sequences are SGHTA and FQGNSA. V was shortened by 3 bases and J by 7 bases, with 4 bases between the two germline ends. CDR3 length: 12 amino acids. CDR3 loop: CASSLRNSPLHF. CDR3 in DNA: TGTGCCAGCAGCTTGAGGAATTCACCCCTCCACTTT.

V gene TRBV5-5 combines with J gene TRBJ1-2, with 8 positions matching TRBD1. This CDR3 comprises 16 residues. Germline CDR1 reads SGHKS; CDR2 reads YYEKEE (reference sequence). With V trimmed by 4 bases and J by 3 bases, 11 bases remained unmatched. The CDR3 sequence: CASSPGNGQGDYGYTF. CDR3 in DNA: TGTGCCAGCAGCCCGGGAAATGGACAGGGAGACTATGGCTACACCTTC.

This rearrangement joins TRBV29-1 to TRBJ2-7, with D tentatively TRBD2 (5 bases). There are 14 residues in the CDR3. The germline V gene encodes CDR1 SQVTM and CDR2 ANQGSEA. V dropped 1 base and J dropped 3 bases, with 13 bases sitting between them. The CDR3 protein is CSVEVSGSGYEQYF. The CDR3 region has the DNA TGCAGCGTTGAAGTTTCGGGGTCTGGCTACGAGCAGTACTTC.

The chain is built from TRBV30 and TRBJ1-1; D call uncertain. The CDR3 loop spans 12 amino acids. V was cut by 0 bases and J by 3 bases, with 5 bases left in between. Germline V lookup: CDR1 GTSNPN, CDR2 SVGIG (reference sequence). The DNA of the CDR3 is TGTGCCTGGAGTGTGGTAGACACTGAAGCTTTCTTT. It yields the protein CAWSVVDTEAFF.

The chain carries TRBV28 and TRBJ2-5, with D possibly matching TRBD2 (5 bases). With 3 bases removed from V and 2 bases from J, the gap between germline ends came to 16 bases. The CDR3 covers 16 residues. Germline V CDR1 and CDR2: MDHEN, SYDVKM. The CDR3 loop is CASSFFLMGVQETQYF. CDR3 nucleotides: TGTGCCAGCAGTTTCTTTTTAATGGGAGTGCAAGAGACCCAGTACTTC.

The V gene is TRBV9, the J gene TRBJ2-1; 8 bases map to TRBD1. The V gene end was trimmed by 2 bases and the J gene end by 4 bases; junction bases not matched to a gene: 5. The CDR3 extends over 15 amino acids. The germline gives CDR1 SGDLS, CDR2 YYNGEE. The CDR3, as DNA: TGTGCCAGCAGCGTGTCCGGGACAGGTTACAATGAGCAGTTCTTC. Translating it yields CASSVSGTGYNEQFF. The variable domain in full, completed from reference TRBV9 and TRBJ2-1, reads DSGVTQTPKHLITATGQRVTLRCSPRSGDLSVYWYQQSLDQGLQFLIQYYNGEERAKGNILERFSAQQFPDLHSELNLSSLELGDSALYFCASSVSGTGYNEQFFGPGTRLTVL.

The genes are TRBV11-2 and TRBJ2-2; possible D gene TRBD1, 6 bases. This CDR3 comprises 14 residues. Germline V gene data show CDR1 as SGHAT and CDR2 as FQNNGV. V dropped 5 bases and J dropped 1 base, with 8 bases sitting between them. The CDR3 region has the DNA TGTGCCAGCAGCCCGGACAGGAACACCGGGGAGCTGTTTTTT. Residues: CASSPDRNTGELFF.

This chain joins TRBV9 and TRBJ2-3, with TRBD2 matching 8 bases. The germline V gene has CDR1 SGDLS and CDR2 YYNGEE. This CDR3 spans 18 amino acids. The trim removed 1 base at V and 2 bases at J, leaving 12 bases unmatched. DNA of the CDR3: TGTGCCAGCAGCGTATTTTCCGCGACTAGCGTTTCCACAGATACGCAGTATTTT. Protein sequence: CASSVFSATSVSTDTQYF. The whole variable domain, filled in from reference TRBV9 and TRBJ2-3, reads DSGVTQTPKHLITATGQRVTLRCSPRSGDLSVYWYQQSLDQGLQFLIQYYNGEERAKGNILERFSAQQFPDLHSELNLSSLELGDSALYFCASSVFSATSVSTDTQYFGPGTRLTVL.

The chain links TRBV30 to TRBJ2-1; D perhaps matches TRBD2 (6 bases). In germline, CDR1 is GTSNPN, CDR2 SVGIG (reference sequence). This CDR3 spans 15 amino acids. Trimming took 2 bases from V and 1 from J, leaving 12 bases between them. The CDR3 spells CAWSRDFLSYNEQFF. In DNA form, the CDR3 reads TGTGCCTGGAGTAGGGACTTCTTATCCTACAATGAGCAGTTCTTC.

The genes are TRBV5-1 and TRBJ2-3; 7 bases agree with TRBD2. This CDR3 is 15 amino acids long. V was pared by 3 bases and J by 2 bases, with 6 bases of the junction left unmatched. Germline V gene data show CDR1 as SGHRS and CDR2 as YFSETQ. The CDR3 sequence: CASSWGGGNTDTQYF. CDR3 sequence (DNA): TGCGCCAGCAGCTGGGGCGGGGGAAACACAGATACGCAGTATTTT.

The chain joins TRBV3-1 (or the pseudogene TRBV3-2) to TRBJ1-1, with 7 bases identical to TRBD1. The CDR3 sequence is 16 residues long. Germline lookup yields CDR1 LGHDT and CDR2 YNNKEL (reference sequence). Trimming removed 4 bases from V and 4 bases from J; junction bases left unmatched: 12. The DNA of the CDR3 is TGTGCCAGCAGCCCGAGCACAGGGGAAAGCGGCACTGAAGCTTTCTTT. This translates into CASSPSTGESGTEAFF.

This rearrangement joins TRBV27 to TRBJ1-5, with D tentatively TRBD1 (5 bases). This CDR3 contains 15 residues. The germline CDR1 and CDR2 sequences are MNHEY and SMNVEV (reference sequence). Deletions cut 6 bases from V and 1 base from J, with 13 bases between. As DNA, the CDR3 is TGTGCCAGCAGCCCGCAGGGCTGGAGCAATCAGCCCCAGCATTTT. It translates to CASSPQGWSNQPQHF.

The V gene is TRBV19, the J gene TRBJ2-7; TRBD1 agrees at 9 bases. The CDR3 runs 12 residues. Germline V gene data show CDR1 as LNHDA and CDR2 as SQIVND (reference sequence). The J segment lost 2 bases and the V segment lost 11 bases, leaving 4 bases of the junction unmatched. As DNA, the CDR3 is TGTGCCTGCGGGACAGGGCCCTACGAGCAGTACTTC. This encodes CACGTGPYEQYF.

The chain uses TRBV25-1 and TRBJ1-5, with 8 bases that match TRBD1. Germline V gene lookup returns CDR1 MGHDK and CDR2 SYGVNS. V dropped 3 bases and J dropped 6; count of bases not matched to a gene: 4. This CDR3 is built from 14 residues. The CDR3 region is CASSDSGGGQPQHF. CDR3 DNA: TGTGCCAGCAGTGATTCAGGGGGCGGTCAGCCCCAGCATTTT.

This chain uses TRBV7-9 with TRBJ1-1, with 9 bases identical to TRBD1. The length of the CDR3 is 13 residues. Germline-derived CDR1 and CDR2 are SEHNR and FQNEAQ (reference sequence). V was clipped by 4 bases and J by 7 bases; unmatched bases: 4. CDR3 DNA sequence: TGTGCCAGCAGCTCCATGGGACAGGGTGAAGCTTTCTTT. Protein sequence: CASSSMGQGEAFF.

The CDR3 region is CSVVRDYDGYTF. The CDR3 DNA follows: TGCAGCGTTGTACGGGACTACGATGGCTACACCTTC. V usage is TRBV29-1 and J usage is TRBJ1-2; possible D gene TRBD1, 5 bases. Deletions cut 4 bases from V and 6 bases from J, with 12 bases between. CDR1 is SQVTM and CDR2 is ANQGSEA in the germline V gene. CDR3 length equals 12 residues.

The V and J genes are TRBV10-3 and TRBJ1-5; D gene unclear. The CDR3 has 12 amino acids. Trimming pared 3 bases from V and 4 bases from J, leaving 4 bases between. CDR1 is ENHRY, CDR2 SYGVKD, per germline. CDR3 DNA sequence: TGTGCCATCAGTGAAGAGAATCAGCCCCAGCATTTT. It translates to CAISEENQPQHF.

V and J are TRBV2 and TRBJ1-2; 9 bases line up with TRBD1. The CDR3 is 13 amino acids. V trimming: 6 bases; J trimming: 6 bases; junction bases outside the gene matches: 5. Germline CDR1 and CDR2: SNHLY and FYNNEI. CDR3 in DNA: TGTGCCAGCAGCTACACAGGGGGCGATGGCTACACCTTC. This sequence encodes CASSYTGGDGYTF.

The genes are TRBV2 and TRBJ2-1, with a weak D call TRBD2 (5 bases). The CDR3 covers 12 residues. Trimming left V 6 bases short and J 7 bases short, with 10 bases between. The germline V gene has CDR1 SNHLY and CDR2 FYNNEI. The CDR3 region is CASRGVRNEQFF. CDR3 bases: TGTGCCAGCAGGGGAGTTAGGAATGAGCAGTTCTTC.

This chain connects TRBV28 to TRBJ2-1; tentative D call: TRBD1 (6 bases). The CDR3 consists of 15 residues. Trimming cost V 1 base and J 6 bases, with 13 bases left between them. Per the germline V gene, CDR1 is MDHEN and CDR2 is SYDVKM. The CDR3 region is CASSLLQGFGNEQFF. The CDR3 DNA follows: TGTGCCAGCAGTTTATTACAGGGTTTTGGCAATGAGCAGTTCTTC.